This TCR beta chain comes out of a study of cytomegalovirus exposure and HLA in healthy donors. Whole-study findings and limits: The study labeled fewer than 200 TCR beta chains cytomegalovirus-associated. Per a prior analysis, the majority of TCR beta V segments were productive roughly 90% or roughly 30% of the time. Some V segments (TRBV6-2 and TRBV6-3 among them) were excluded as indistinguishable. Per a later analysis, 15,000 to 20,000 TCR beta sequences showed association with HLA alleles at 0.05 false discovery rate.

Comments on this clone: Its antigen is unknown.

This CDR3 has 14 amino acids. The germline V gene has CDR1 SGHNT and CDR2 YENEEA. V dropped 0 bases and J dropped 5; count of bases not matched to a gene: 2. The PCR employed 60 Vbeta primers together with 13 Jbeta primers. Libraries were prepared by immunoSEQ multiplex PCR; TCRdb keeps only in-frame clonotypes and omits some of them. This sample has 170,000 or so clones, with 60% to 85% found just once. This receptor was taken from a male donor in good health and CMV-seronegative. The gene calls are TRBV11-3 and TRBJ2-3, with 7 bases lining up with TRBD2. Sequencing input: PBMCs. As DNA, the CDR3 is TGTGCCAGCAGCTTAGATGGGGGGGGAGATACGCAGTATTTT. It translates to CASSLDGGGDTQYF.